The 3 T cell receptor beta chains presented below share a single source sample, sequenced in a study of T cells in Graves' hyperthyroidism and ophthalmopathy. What was amplified from RNA transcripts were TCR beta CDR3 regions. The HTBI primer set drove a first-round RT-PCR of the TCR CDR3. TCRdb fed the multiplex PCR reads into MiXCR, producing one record per CDR3 protein. The sample has roughly 400,000 distinct CDR3 sequences, 20% to 30% seen once. Specimen: blood. The receptor source for this set is a man aged 45-65 years with Graves' hyperthyroidism.

Many counts were recorded for this clonotype. The chain joins TRBV12-3 or TRBV12-4 to TRBJ1-2; unclear D gene. The CDR3 spans 13 residues. The ends were cut back, 4 bases at V and 7 bases at J, with 13 bases in the middle. This CDR3 is CASSSSLVGGYTF. Written as DNA, the CDR3 is TGTGCCAGCAGTTCCAGCCTCGTGGGTGGCTACACCTTC.

This clonotype showed up just a few times. The chain combines TRBV19 with TRBJ1-4, with 8 nucleotides matching TRBD1. There are 15 residues in the CDR3. Losses at the gene ends were 9 bases for V and 5 bases for J; bases not matched to a gene: 11. The germline V gene has CDR1 LNHDA and CDR2 SQIVND (reference sequence). The CDR3 loop is CASKRGGQENEKLFF. Written as DNA, the CDR3 is TGTGCCAGCAAACGGGGGGGACAGGAGAATGAAAAACTGTTTTTT.

The chain employs TRBV5-6 and TRBJ2-4; the match to TRBD1 covers 7 bases. CDR1 is SGHDT and CDR2 is YYEEEE in the germline V gene. This CDR3 contains 14 residues. V lost 1 base to trimming and J lost 5 bases; unmatched junction nucleotides: 3. The CDR3, as DNA: TGTGCCAGCAGCTTGCCGGACAGGCAAAACATTCAGTACTTC. Translated: CASSLPDRQNIQYF.